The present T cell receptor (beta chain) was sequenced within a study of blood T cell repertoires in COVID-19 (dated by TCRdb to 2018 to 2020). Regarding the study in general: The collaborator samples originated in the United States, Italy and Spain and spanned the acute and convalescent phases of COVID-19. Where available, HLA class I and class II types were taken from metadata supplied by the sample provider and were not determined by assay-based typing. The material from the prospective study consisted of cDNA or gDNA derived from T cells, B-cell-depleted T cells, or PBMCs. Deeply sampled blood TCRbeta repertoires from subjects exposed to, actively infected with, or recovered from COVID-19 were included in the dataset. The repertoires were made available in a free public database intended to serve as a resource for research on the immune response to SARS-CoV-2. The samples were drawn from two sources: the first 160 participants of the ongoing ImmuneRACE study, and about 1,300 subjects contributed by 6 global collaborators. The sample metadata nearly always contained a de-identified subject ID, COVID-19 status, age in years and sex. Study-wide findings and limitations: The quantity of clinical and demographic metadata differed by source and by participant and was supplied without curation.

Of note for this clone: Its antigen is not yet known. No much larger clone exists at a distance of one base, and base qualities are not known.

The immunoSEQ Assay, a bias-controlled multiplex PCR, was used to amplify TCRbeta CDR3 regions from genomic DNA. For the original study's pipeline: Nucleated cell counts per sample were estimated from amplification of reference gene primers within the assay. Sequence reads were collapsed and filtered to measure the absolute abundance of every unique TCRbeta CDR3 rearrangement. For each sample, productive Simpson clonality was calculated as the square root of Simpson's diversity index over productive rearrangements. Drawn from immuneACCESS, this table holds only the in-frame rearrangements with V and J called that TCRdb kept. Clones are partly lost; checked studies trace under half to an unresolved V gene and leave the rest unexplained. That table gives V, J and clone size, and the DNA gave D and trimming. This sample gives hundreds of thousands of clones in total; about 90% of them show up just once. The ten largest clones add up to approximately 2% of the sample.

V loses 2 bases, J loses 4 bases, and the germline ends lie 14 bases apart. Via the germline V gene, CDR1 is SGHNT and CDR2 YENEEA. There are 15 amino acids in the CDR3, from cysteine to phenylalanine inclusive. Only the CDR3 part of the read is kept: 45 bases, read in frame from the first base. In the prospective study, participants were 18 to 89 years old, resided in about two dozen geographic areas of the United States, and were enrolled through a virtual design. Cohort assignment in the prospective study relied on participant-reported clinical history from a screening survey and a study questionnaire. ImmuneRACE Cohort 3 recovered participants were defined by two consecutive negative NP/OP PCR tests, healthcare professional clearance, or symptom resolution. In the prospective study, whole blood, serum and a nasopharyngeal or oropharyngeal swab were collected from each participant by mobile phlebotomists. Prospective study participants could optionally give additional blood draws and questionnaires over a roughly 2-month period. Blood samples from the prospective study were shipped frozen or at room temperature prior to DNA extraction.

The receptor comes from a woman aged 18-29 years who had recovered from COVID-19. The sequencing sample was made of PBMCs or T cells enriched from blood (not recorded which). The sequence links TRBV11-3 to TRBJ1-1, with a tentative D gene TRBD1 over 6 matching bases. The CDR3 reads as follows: CASSLISGGGTEAFF. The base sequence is TGTGCCAGCAGCTTAATTTCGGGGGGCGGCACTGAAGCTTTCTTT.